The rows below give T cell receptor beta chains drawn from one sample of a study of cytomegalovirus exposure and HLA in healthy donors. Sequenced by immunoSEQ multiplex PCR; TCRdb stores in-frame clones only, minus some. The sample consists of 130,000 or so clones, 75% to 90% of them appearing once. The sequencing input was PBMCs. The receptors derive from a man between 40 and 49 years old in good health and CMV-seronegative. Both conserved end residues are part of each CDR3. Fields, in order: V gene, clone size, D gene, J gene, CDR3 protein, CDR3 DNA. A D gene is named only where the DNA matches it firmly. Clone sizes are given selectively: once, few, many, or a class where the clone is expanded.

>TRBV4-1|.|TRBD2|TRBJ2-3
CASSPRGSSGDTDTQYF
TGCGCCAGCAGCCCCAGGGGATCTAGCGGGGACACAGATACGCAGTATTTT
>TRBV9|.|TRBD2|TRBJ2-3
CASSVGASGRITDTQYF
TGTGCCAGCAGCGTAGGGGCTAGCGGGAGGATCACAGATACGCAGTATTTT
>TRBV7-9|.|.|TRBJ2-4
CASSLAAGQNIQYF
TGTGCCAGCAGCTTAGCGGCGGGCCAAAACATTCAGTACTTC
>TRBV6-6|.|.|TRBJ1-1
CASRPRGRTEAFF
TGTGCCAGCAGACCACGCGGGCGGACTGAAGCTTTCTTT
>TRBV27|.|TRBD2|TRBJ2-5
CASRSTGTSGFQETQYF
TGTGCCAGCAGATCTACAGGGACTAGCGGCTTCCAAGAGACCCAGTACTTC
>TRBV6-5|.|.|TRBJ2-3
CASRSGLNTDTQYF
TGTGCCAGCAGATCGGGACTGAACACAGATACGCAGTATTTT
>TRBV9|.|TRBD1|TRBJ2-5
CASSSTGTGEETQYF
TGTGCCAGCAGCTCAACCGGGACAGGGGAAGAGACCCAGTACTTC
>TRBV4-2|.|TRBD1|TRBJ2-1
CASSPRTGANEQFF
TGTGCCAGCAGCCCCCGCACAGGGGCTAATGAGCAGTTCTTC
>TRBV28|.|.|TRBJ1-4
CASSLSRQPNEKLFF
TGTGCCAGCAGTTTAAGCAGGCAACCTAATGAAAAACTGTTTTTT
>TRBV12-5|.|TRBD2|TRBJ2-7
CASGLVPGGRAGYEQYF
TGTGCTAGTGGTTTGGTACCGGGGGGGAGGGCCGGCTACGAGCAGTACTTC
>TRBV28|.|.|TRBJ1-3
CASSFPTGNTIYF
TGTGCCAGCAGTTTCCCGACAGGAAACACCATATATTTT
>TRBV28|.|.|TRBJ1-3
CASSLYGVAGNTIYF
TGTGCCAGCAGTTTATACGGGGTCGCCGGAAACACCATATATTTT
>TRBV6-1|.|.|TRBJ1-4
CASSGTVNEKLFF
TGTGCCAGTTCCGGGACTGTGAATGAAAAACTGTTTTTT
>TRBV19|.|TRBD2|TRBJ2-2
CASTPPGGRVRTGELFF
TGTGCCAGTACTCCCCCGGGGGGTAGGGTAAGGACCGGGGAGCTGTTTTTT
>TRBV29-1|.|TRBD1|TRBJ2-7
CSVTPTGADEQYF
TGCAGCGTTACCCCGACAGGGGCAGACGAGCAGTACTTC
>TRBV27|.|.|TRBJ1-1
CASSSIPGRLLTEAFF
TGTGCCAGCAGTTCCATCCCCGGGAGGCTACTCACTGAAGCTTTCTTT
>TRBV6-5|.|TRBD1|TRBJ1-1
CASSYSNRGDTEAFF
TGTGCCAGCAGTTACTCGAACAGGGGGGACACTGAAGCTTTCTTT
>TRBV11-3|once|.|TRBJ2-1
CASSSRYYNEQFF
TGTGCCAGCAGCTCGCGCTATTACAATGAGCAGTTCTTC
>TRBV7-8|.|TRBD1|TRBJ1-2
CASSLGRTGVGYTF
TGTGCCAGCAGCTTAGGTCGGACAGGGGTTGGCTACACCTTC
>TRBV7-3|.|.|TRBJ1-1
CASSLRASALNTEAFF
TGTGCCAGCAGCTTAAGGGCTAGCGCGTTGAACACTGAAGCTTTCTTT
>TRBV9|.|.|TRBJ1-2
CASSTSGGDYGYTF
TGTGCCAGCAGCACCTCAGGCGGGGACTATGGCTACACCTTC
>TRBV30|once|TRBD2|TRBJ2-5
CAWSEGLAAEETQYF
TGTGCCTGGAGTGAGGGACTAGCAGCAGAAGAGACCCAGTACTTC
>TRBV9|.|.|TRBJ2-5
CASSDAAKEMETQYF
TGTGCCAGCAGCGACGCCGCGAAGGAGATGGAGACCCAGTACTTC
>TRBV29-1|.|.|TRBJ2-5
CSVEGTEQETQYF
TGCAGCGTTGAAGGGACAGAGCAAGAGACCCAGTACTTC
>TRBV7-9|.|.|TRBJ2-1
CASSYRVFEQFF
TGTGCCAGCAGCTACAGGGTGTTTGAGCAGTTCTTC
>TRBV5-1|.|.|TRBJ1-6
CASRRSQGQFNSPLHF
TGCGCCAGCAGACGGAGTCAAGGCCAGTTCAATTCACCCCTCCACTTT
>TRBV12-5|.|TRBD2|TRBJ2-5
CASGRGIAGADGETQYF
TGTGCTAGTGGTAGGGGAATAGCGGGGGCCGACGGGGAGACCCAGTACTTC